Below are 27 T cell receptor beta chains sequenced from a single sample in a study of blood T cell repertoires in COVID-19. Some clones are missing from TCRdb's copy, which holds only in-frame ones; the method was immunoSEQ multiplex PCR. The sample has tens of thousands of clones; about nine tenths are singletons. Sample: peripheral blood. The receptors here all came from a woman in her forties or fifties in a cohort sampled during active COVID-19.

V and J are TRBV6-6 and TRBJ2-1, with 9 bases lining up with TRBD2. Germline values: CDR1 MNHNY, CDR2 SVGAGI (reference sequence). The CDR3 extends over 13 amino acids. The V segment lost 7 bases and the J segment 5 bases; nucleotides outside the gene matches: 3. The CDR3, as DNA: TGTGCCAGCACCAGACTAGCGGACAATGAGCAGTTCTTC. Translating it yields CASTRLADNEQFF.

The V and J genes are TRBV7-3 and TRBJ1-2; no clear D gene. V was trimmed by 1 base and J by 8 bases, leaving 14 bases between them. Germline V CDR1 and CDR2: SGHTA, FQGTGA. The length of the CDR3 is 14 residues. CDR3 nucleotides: TGTGCCAGCAGCTTAAACCCGGGAACGGGGGGCTACACCTTC. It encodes CASSLNPGTGGYTF.

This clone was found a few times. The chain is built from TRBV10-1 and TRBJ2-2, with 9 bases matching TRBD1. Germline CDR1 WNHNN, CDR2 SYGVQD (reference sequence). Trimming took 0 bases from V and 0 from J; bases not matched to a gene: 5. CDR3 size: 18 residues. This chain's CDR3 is CASSESKGQGSNTGELFF. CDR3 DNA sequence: TGCGCCAGCAGTGAGTCTAAGGGACAGGGATCGAACACCGGGGAGCTGTTTTTT.

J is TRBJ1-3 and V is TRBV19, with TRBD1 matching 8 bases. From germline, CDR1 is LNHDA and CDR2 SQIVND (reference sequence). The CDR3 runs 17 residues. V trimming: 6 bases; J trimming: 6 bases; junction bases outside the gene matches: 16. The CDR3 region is CASSSSGTGGIVNTIYF. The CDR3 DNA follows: TGTGCCAGTAGCTCCTCGGGAACAGGGGGTATCGTAAACACCATATATTTT.

The CDR3, as DNA: TGTGCCAGCAGCACTAGCGGGGGGGGAGATACGCAGTATTTT. This codes for CASSTSGGGDTQYF. The chain has TRBV9 and TRBJ2-3; 13 bases fit TRBD2. V lost 4 bases, J lost 5 bases, and 1 base stayed unmatched. This CDR3 spans 14 amino acids. The germline CDR1 and CDR2 sequences are SGDLS and YYNGEE.

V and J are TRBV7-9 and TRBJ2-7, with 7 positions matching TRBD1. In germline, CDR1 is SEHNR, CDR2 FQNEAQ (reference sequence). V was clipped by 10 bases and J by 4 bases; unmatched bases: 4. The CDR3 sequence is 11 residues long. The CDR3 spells CATRDSYEQYF. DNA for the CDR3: TGTGCCACAAGGGACAGTTACGAGCAGTACTTC.

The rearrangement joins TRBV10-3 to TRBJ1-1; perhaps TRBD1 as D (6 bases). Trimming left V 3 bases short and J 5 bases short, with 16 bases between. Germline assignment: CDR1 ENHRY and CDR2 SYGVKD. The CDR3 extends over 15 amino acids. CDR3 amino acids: CAISDVGGKKTEAFF. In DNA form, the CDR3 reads TGTGCCATCAGTGACGTAGGGGGAAAAAAAACTGAAGCTTTCTTT.

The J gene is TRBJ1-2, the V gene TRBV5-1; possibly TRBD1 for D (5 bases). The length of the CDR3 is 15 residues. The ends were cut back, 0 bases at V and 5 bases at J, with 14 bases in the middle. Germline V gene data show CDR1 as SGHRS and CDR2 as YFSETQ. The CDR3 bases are TGCGCCAGCAGCTTGGAGTCAGGGCCGGCATATGGCTACACCTTC. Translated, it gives CASSLESGPAYGYTF.

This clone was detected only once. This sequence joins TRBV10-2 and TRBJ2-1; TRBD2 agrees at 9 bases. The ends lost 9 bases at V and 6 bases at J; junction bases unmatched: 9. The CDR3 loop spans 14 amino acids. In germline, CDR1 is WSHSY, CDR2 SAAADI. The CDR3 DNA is TGCGCCAGTTTCGGACTAGCGCAATTCAATGAGCAGTTCTTC. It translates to CASFGLAQFNEQFF.

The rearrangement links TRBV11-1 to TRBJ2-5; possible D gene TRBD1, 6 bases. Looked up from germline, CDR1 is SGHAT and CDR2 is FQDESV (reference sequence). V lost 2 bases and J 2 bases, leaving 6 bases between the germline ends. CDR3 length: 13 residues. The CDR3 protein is CASSLRGQETQYF. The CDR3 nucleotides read TGTGCCAGCAGCTTAAGGGGGCAAGAGACCCAGTACTTC.

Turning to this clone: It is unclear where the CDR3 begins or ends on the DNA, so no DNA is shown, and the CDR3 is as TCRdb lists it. The CDR3 sequence: CASSSSLAGGQLRTSEQYF. This sequence joins TRBV27 and TRBJ2-7; the D call of TRBD2 is as the table states it, not checked on the DNA. The germline gives CDR1 MNHEY, CDR2 SMNVEV (reference sequence). With termini counted, the CDR3 has 19 amino acids.

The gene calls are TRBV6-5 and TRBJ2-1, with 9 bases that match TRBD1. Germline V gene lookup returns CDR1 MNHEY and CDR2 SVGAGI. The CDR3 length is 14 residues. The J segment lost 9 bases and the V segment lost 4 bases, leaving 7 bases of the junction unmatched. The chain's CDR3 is CASSFRTGVREQFF. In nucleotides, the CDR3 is TGTGCCAGCAGTTTCCGGACAGGGGTTCGTGAGCAGTTCTTC.

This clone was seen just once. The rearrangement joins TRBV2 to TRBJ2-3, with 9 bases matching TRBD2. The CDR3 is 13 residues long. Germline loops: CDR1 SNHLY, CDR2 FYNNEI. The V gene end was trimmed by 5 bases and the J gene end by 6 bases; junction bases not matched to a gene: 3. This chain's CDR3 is CASSWREGDTQYF. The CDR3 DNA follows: TGTGCCAGCAGTTGGCGGGAGGGGGATACGCAGTATTTT.

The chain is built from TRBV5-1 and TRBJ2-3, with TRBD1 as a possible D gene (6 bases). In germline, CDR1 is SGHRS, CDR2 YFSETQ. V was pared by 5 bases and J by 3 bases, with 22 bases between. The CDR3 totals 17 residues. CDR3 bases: TGCGCCAGCAGATTTGGTCGTACAGGGATTTTGACAGATACGCAGTATTTT. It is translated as CASRFGRTGILTDTQYF.

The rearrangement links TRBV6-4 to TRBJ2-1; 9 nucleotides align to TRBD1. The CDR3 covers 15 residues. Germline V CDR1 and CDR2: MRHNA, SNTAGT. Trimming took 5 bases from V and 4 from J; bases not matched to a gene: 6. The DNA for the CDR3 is TGTGCCAGCAGTCCAGGACAGGGGCTTTACAATGAGCAGTTCTTC. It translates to CASSPGQGLYNEQFF.

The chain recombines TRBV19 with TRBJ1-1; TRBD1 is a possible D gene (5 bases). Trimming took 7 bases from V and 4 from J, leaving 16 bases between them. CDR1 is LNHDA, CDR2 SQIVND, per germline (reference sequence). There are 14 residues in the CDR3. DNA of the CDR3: TGTGCCAGTATTTCAGGGTGGGGCGGCACTGAAGCTTTCTTT. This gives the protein CASISGWGGTEAFF.

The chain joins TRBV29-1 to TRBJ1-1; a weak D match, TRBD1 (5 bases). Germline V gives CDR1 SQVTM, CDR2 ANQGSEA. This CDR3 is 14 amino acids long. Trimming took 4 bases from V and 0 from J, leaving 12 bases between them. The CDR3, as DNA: TGCAGCGTTGGACGTGCGGGGGTGAACACTGAAGCTTTCTTT. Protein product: CSVGRAGVNTEAFF. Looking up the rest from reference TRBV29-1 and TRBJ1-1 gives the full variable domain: SAVISQKPSRDICQRGTSLTIQCQVDSQVTMMFWYRQQPGQSLTLIATANQGSEATYESGFVIDKFPISRPNLTFSTLTVSNMSPEDSSIYLCSVGRAGVNTEAFFGQGTRLTVV.

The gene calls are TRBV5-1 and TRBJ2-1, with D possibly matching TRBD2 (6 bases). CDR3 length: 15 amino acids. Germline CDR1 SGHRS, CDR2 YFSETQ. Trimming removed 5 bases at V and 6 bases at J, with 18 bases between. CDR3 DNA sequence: TGCGCCAGCAGTACCGGGACTTACAATTTCAATGAGCAGTTCTTC. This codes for CASSTGTYNFNEQFF.

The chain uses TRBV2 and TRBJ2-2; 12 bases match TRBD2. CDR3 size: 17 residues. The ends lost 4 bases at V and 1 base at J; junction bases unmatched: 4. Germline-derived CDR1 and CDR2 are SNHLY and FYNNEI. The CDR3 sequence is CASSGTSGTRNTGELFF. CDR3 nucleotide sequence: TGTGCCAGCAGTGGGACTAGCGGGACTCGGAACACCGGGGAGCTGTTTTTT.

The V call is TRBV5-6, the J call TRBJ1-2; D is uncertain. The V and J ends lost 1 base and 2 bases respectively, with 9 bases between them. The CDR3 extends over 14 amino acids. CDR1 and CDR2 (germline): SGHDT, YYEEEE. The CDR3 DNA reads TGTGCCAGCAGCTTGCTCTCAGTGAACTATGGCTACACCTTC. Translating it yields CASSLLSVNYGYTF.

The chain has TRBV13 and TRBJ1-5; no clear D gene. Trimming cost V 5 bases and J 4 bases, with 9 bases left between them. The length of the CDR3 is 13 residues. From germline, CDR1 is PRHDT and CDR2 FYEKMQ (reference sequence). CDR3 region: CASSPRGNQPQHF. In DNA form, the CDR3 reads TGTGCCAGCAGCCCGCGAGGGAATCAGCCCCAGCATTTT.

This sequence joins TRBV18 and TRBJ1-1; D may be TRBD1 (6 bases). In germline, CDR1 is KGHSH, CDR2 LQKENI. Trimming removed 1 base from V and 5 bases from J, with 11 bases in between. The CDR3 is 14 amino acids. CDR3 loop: CASSPLGGSTEAFF. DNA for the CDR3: TGTGCCAGCTCACCACTTGGGGGCTCGACTGAAGCTTTCTTT.

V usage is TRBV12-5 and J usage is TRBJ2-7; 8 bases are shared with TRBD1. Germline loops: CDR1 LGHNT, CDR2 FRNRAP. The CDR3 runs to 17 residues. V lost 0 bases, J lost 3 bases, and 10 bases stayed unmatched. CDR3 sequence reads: CASGLVLGQGKGYEQYF. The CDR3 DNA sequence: TGTGCTAGTGGTTTGGTACTAGGACAGGGAAAGGGCTACGAGCAGTACTTC.

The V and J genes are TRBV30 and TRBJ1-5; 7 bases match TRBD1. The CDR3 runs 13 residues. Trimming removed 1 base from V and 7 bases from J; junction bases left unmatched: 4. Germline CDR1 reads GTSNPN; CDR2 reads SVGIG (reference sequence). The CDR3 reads CAWSGQGTQPQHF. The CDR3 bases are TGTGCCTGGAGTGGACAGGGAACGCAGCCCCAGCATTTT.

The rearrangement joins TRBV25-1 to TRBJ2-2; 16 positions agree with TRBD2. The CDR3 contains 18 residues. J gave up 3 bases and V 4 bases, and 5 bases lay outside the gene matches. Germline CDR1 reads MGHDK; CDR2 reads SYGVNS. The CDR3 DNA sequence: TGTGCCAGCAGTGGGGGACTAGCGGGAGGGACATACACCGGGGAGCTGTTTTTT. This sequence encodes CASSGGLAGGTYTGELFF.

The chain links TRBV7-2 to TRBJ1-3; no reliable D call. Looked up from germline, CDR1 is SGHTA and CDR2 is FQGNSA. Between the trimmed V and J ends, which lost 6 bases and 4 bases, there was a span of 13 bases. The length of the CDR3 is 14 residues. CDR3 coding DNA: TGTGCCAGCAGTCAGGATGCGATCGGAAACACCATATATTTT. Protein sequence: CASSQDAIGNTIYF.

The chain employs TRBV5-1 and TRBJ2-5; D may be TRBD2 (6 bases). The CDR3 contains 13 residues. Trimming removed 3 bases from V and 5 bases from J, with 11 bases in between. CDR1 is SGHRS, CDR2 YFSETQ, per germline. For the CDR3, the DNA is TGCGCCAGCAGCTGGCGGGACCGTGAGACCCAGTACTTC. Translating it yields CASSWRDRETQYF.